This is a list of T cell receptor beta chains from one sample in a study of graft-versus-host responses after intestinal transplantation. Antigens for these TCRs are unknown. Sequenced by immunoSEQ multiplex PCR; TCRdb stores in-frame clones only, minus some. Of about 39,000 clones listed, roughly 95% were seen once; the top ten hold less than 0.25%. Specimen: unstimulated CD8+ T cells sorted from spleen or lymph node cells, collected before transplant. The receptors were gathered from a human donor who was the organ donor for an intestinal transplant. Both conserved end residues are part of each CDR3. A D gene is named only where the DNA matches it firmly. The listing skips clone size in some rows; elsewhere it reads once, few, many or a size class.

V gene: TRBV4-1; CDR3 length: 15; clone size: -; J gene: TRBJ2-3; D gene: TRBD2; CDR3 DNA: TGCGCCAGCAGCCAAGTCGCGGGGGGCACAGATACGCAGTATTTT; CDR3 protein: CASSQVAGGTDTQYF
V gene: TRBV4-1; CDR3 length: 14; clone size: -; J gene: TRBJ2-7; D gene: TRBD2; CDR3 DNA: TGCGCCAGCAGCCAAGAGTTAGCGGGAGGCGAGCAGTACTTC; CDR3 protein: CASSQELAGGEQYF
V gene: TRBV19; CDR3 length: 15; clone size: once; J gene: TRBJ1-1; D gene: -; CDR3 DNA: TGTGCCAGTAGTCCTGACGGACGAGCGAACACTGAAGCTTTCTTT; CDR3 protein: CASSPDGRANTEAFF
V gene: TRBV1; CDR3 length: 14; clone size: -; J gene: TRBJ2-1; D gene: -; CDR3 DNA: TGCACCAGCCACAGCGGTCCCGCCTACAATGAGCAGTTCTTC; CDR3 protein: CTSHSGPAYNEQFF
V gene: TRBV4-3; CDR3 length: 16; clone size: -; J gene: TRBJ1-2; D gene: TRBD1; CDR3 DNA: TGCGCCAGCAGCCCTTCGAGACAGGGGGGAATCTATGGCTACACCTTC; CDR3 protein: CASSPSRQGGIYGYTF
V gene: TRBV4-2; CDR3 length: 15; clone size: -; J gene: TRBJ2-7; D gene: -; CDR3 DNA: TGTGCCAGCAGCCAAGAGGCGACACACTCCTACGAGCAGTACTTC; CDR3 protein: CASSQEATHSYEQYF
V gene: TRBV6-5; CDR3 length: 15; clone size: -; J gene: TRBJ2-5; D gene: -; CDR3 DNA: TGTGCCAGCAGTCTGGGGGGACACGCACAAGAGACCCAGTACTTC; CDR3 protein: CASSLGGHAQETQYF
V gene: TRBV19; CDR3 length: 14; clone size: -; J gene: TRBJ1-2; D gene: TRBD1; CDR3 DNA: TGTGCCAGTAGCATGGGACAGGGGGCTCATGGCTACACCTTC; CDR3 protein: CASSMGQGAHGYTF
V gene: TRBV7-6; CDR3 length: 12; clone size: -; J gene: TRBJ2-7; D gene: -; CDR3 DNA: TGTGCCAGCAGCTTAGGACACGACGAGCAGTACTTC; CDR3 protein: CASSLGHDEQYF
V gene: TRBV7-6; CDR3 length: 14; clone size: -; J gene: TRBJ2-7; D gene: TRBD2; CDR3 DNA: TGTGCCAGCAGCTTAGTCGTCGCGGGGGGCGAGCAGTACTTC; CDR3 protein: CASSLVVAGGEQYF
V gene: TRBV5-6; CDR3 length: 12; clone size: -; J gene: TRBJ2-7; D gene: -; CDR3 DNA: TGTGCCAGCAGCTCGGACCTTTACGAGCAGTACTTC; CDR3 protein: CASSSDLYEQYF
V gene: TRBV7-6; CDR3 length: 14; clone size: -; J gene: TRBJ2-3; D gene: -; CDR3 DNA: TGTGCCAGCAGCAGAATGGGGACTACAGATACGCAGTATTTT; CDR3 protein: CASSRMGTTDTQYF
V gene: TRBV6-6; CDR3 length: 15; clone size: -; J gene: TRBJ1-2; D gene: TRBD1; CDR3 DNA: TGTGCCAGCAGTTATTATGACAGGGAAACCTATGGCTACACCTTC; CDR3 protein: CASSYYDRETYGYTF
V gene: TRBV6-5; CDR3 length: 16; clone size: -; J gene: TRBJ2-1; D gene: TRBD2; CDR3 DNA: TGTGCCAGCAGTTACTCGGGACTAGCGGCTTACAATGAGCAGTTCTTC; CDR3 protein: CASSYSGLAAYNEQFF
V gene: TRBV19; CDR3 length: 13; clone size: -; J gene: TRBJ1-1; D gene: -; CDR3 DNA: TGTGCCAGTAGTCACACATATTCGACTGAAGCTTTCTTT; CDR3 protein: CASSHTYSTEAFF
V gene: TRBV7-2; CDR3 length: 13; clone size: -; J gene: TRBJ1-2; D gene: -; CDR3 DNA: TGTGCCAGCAGCTTAGAGCGGGACTATGGCTACACCTTC; CDR3 protein: CASSLERDYGYTF
V gene: TRBV27; CDR3 length: 15; clone size: -; J gene: TRBJ2-7; D gene: -; CDR3 DNA: TGTGCCAGCAGTTTAATTCCCCTAGTAGACTACGAGCAGTACTTC; CDR3 protein: CASSLIPLVDYEQYF
V gene: TRBV4-1; CDR3 length: 15; clone size: -; J gene: TRBJ1-1; D gene: -; CDR3 DNA: TGCGCCAGCAGCCAAGATCCGGCAATGAACACTGAAGCTTTCTTT; CDR3 protein: CASSQDPAMNTEAFF
V gene: TRBV5-6; CDR3 length: 19; clone size: once; J gene: TRBJ1-1; D gene: TRBD1; CDR3 DNA: TGTGCCAGCAGCTCCCCTTCCTGGACAGGGGAGTATTACGGCACTGAAGCTTTCTTT; CDR3 protein: CASSSPSWTGEYYGTEAFF
V gene: TRBV9; CDR3 length: 13; clone size: once; J gene: TRBJ1-5; D gene: -; CDR3 DNA: TGTGCCAGCAGCGTAGAGCCGAATCAGCCCCAGCATTTT; CDR3 protein: CASSVEPNQPQHF
V gene: TRBV6-6; CDR3 length: 13; clone size: -; J gene: TRBJ2-7; D gene: -; CDR3 DNA: TGTGCCAGCAGTTACGTGGCTAGGAGGGAGCAGTACTTC; CDR3 protein: CASSYVARREQYF
V gene: TRBV27; CDR3 length: 14; clone size: once; J gene: TRBJ2-7; D gene: TRBD1; CDR3 DNA: TGTGCCAGCAGTTTAGACAGGGGGCGCTACGAGCAGTACTTC; CDR3 protein: CASSLDRGRYEQYF
V gene: TRBV9; CDR3 length: 15; clone size: -; J gene: TRBJ2-1; D gene: -; CDR3 DNA: TGTGCCAGCAGGGCAGGGGTAACCTTAGGCAATGAGCAGTTCTTC; CDR3 protein: CASRAGVTLGNEQFF
V gene: TRBV9; CDR3 length: 12; clone size: -; J gene: TRBJ1-1; D gene: TRBD1; CDR3 DNA: TGTGCCAGCAGCGAGGACAGGGGCGAACCTTTCTTT; CDR3 protein: CASSEDRGEPFF
V gene: TRBV5-1; CDR3 length: 18; clone size: -; J gene: TRBJ2-7; D gene: TRBD1; CDR3 DNA: TGCGCCAGCAGCGACGGCAGGGGGACCCTATTCTACTCCTACGAGCAGTACTTC; CDR3 protein: CASSDGRGTLFYSYEQYF
V gene: TRBV4-3; CDR3 length: 16; clone size: -; J gene: TRBJ1-6; D gene: TRBD1; CDR3 DNA: TGCGCCAGCAGCCAAGATCGGACAGGGGGCGGTTCACCCCTCCACTTT; CDR3 protein: CASSQDRTGGGSPLHF
V gene: TRBV6-6; CDR3 length: 13; clone size: -; J gene: TRBJ1-1; D gene: -; CDR3 DNA: TGTGCCAGCAGTCGACTCTTGGGCACTGAAGCTTTCTTT; CDR3 protein: CASSRLLGTEAFF
V gene: TRBV5-4; CDR3 length: 14; clone size: -; J gene: TRBJ1-1; D gene: -; CDR3 DNA: TGTGCCAGCAGCTTGGGTGTTCTGAACACTGAAGCTTTCTTT; CDR3 protein: CASSLGVLNTEAFF
V gene: TRBV10-3; CDR3 length: 16; clone size: -; J gene: TRBJ2-2; D gene: TRBD2; CDR3 DNA: TGTGCCATCTCGTCGACTAGCGGGGTTACGTCAGGGGAGCTGTTTTTT; CDR3 protein: CAISSTSGVTSGELFF
V gene: TRBV9; CDR3 length: 14; clone size: -; J gene: TRBJ2-5; D gene: -; CDR3 DNA: TGTGCCAGCAGCGTAGCAGACTATCAAGAGACCCAGTACTTC; CDR3 protein: CASSVADYQETQYF
V gene: TRBV28; CDR3 length: 14; clone size: -; J gene: TRBJ1-2; D gene: -; CDR3 DNA: TGTGCCAGCAGACCACCTCCCGGGACGGATGGCTACACCTTC; CDR3 protein: CASRPPPGTDGYTF
V gene: TRBV6-5; CDR3 length: 12; clone size: -; J gene: TRBJ2-1; D gene: -; CDR3 DNA: TGTGCCAGCAGTTACGGTCTGCATGAGCAGTTCTTC; CDR3 protein: CASSYGLHEQFF
V gene: TRBV4-2; CDR3 length: 15; clone size: -; J gene: TRBJ1-4; D gene: -; CDR3 DNA: TGTGCCAGCAGCCAAGTCGAGGCGACTAATGAAAAACTGTTTTTT; CDR3 protein: CASSQVEATNEKLFF
V gene: TRBV4-3; CDR3 length: 15; clone size: -; J gene: TRBJ1-5; D gene: -; CDR3 DNA: TGCGCCAGCAGCCAAGATTCTGGCAGGGACCAGCCCCAGCATTTT; CDR3 protein: CASSQDSGRDQPQHF
V gene: TRBV5-4; CDR3 length: 16; clone size: -; J gene: TRBJ2-1; D gene: -; CDR3 DNA: TGTGCCAGCAGCCCAACAGGACCGATCTCCTACAATGAGCAGTTCTTC; CDR3 protein: CASSPTGPISYNEQFF
V gene: TRBV27; CDR3 length: 14; clone size: -; J gene: TRBJ2-7; D gene: -; CDR3 DNA: TGTGCCAGCAGTTTATCGGGGCCCCCCTACGAGCAGTACTTC; CDR3 protein: CASSLSGPPYEQYF
V gene: TRBV4-1; CDR3 length: 15; clone size: -; J gene: TRBJ1-5; D gene: -; CDR3 DNA: TGCGCCAGCAGCCAAGGTCTGACAAACAATCAGCCCCAGCATTTT; CDR3 protein: CASSQGLTNNQPQHF
V gene: TRBV4-3; CDR3 length: 20; clone size: -; J gene: TRBJ1-5; D gene: -; CDR3 DNA: TGCGCCAGCAGCCAAGGGTTCCTGTCGGGCGACCTCATAGACAATCAGCCCCAGCATTTT; CDR3 protein: CASSQGFLSGDLIDNQPQHF
V gene: TRBV9; CDR3 length: 14; clone size: -; J gene: TRBJ1-2; D gene: -; CDR3 DNA: TGTGCCAGCAGCGTCGCAGGGGATCGGTATGGCTACACCTTC; CDR3 protein: CASSVAGDRYGYTF
V gene: TRBV6-5; CDR3 length: 13; clone size: -; J gene: TRBJ1-1; D gene: -; CDR3 DNA: TGTGCCAGCAGTTACACCGGGACCACTGAAGCTTTCTTT; CDR3 protein: CASSYTGTTEAFF
V gene: TRBV25-1; CDR3 length: 16; clone size: -; J gene: TRBJ2-3; D gene: -; CDR3 DNA: TGTGCCAGCGGGGACGGCGCGAGCAAGGGAACAGATACGCAGTATTTT; CDR3 protein: CASGDGASKGTDTQYF
V gene: TRBV10-3; CDR3 length: 17; clone size: -; J gene: TRBJ2-1; D gene: TRBD2; CDR3 DNA: TGTGCCATCAGTGTTTCGGGACTAGCGAGCTCCTACAATGAGCAGTTCTTC; CDR3 protein: CAISVSGLASSYNEQFF
V gene: TRBV28; CDR3 length: 16; clone size: -; J gene: TRBJ1-3; D gene: -; CDR3 DNA: TGTGCCAGCAGATCGGAACGGGAGACCAAAGGAAACACCATATATTTT; CDR3 protein: CASRSERETKGNTIYF
V gene: TRBV2; CDR3 length: 16; clone size: -; J gene: TRBJ1-5; D gene: -; CDR3 DNA: TGTGCCAGCAGTGAAGCTGGGGGTGGTAGCAATCAGCCCCAGCATTTT; CDR3 protein: CASSEAGGGSNQPQHF
V gene: TRBV7-2; CDR3 length: 12; clone size: -; J gene: TRBJ1-6; D gene: -; CDR3 DNA: TGTGCCAGCAGCTTTTTAGCCTCACCCCTCCACTTT; CDR3 protein: CASSFLASPLHF
V gene: TRBV27; CDR3 length: 13; clone size: -; J gene: TRBJ2-7; D gene: TRBD1; CDR3 DNA: TGTGCCAGCAGTTTGACAGGGGGTTACGAGCAGTACTTC; CDR3 protein: CASSLTGGYEQYF
V gene: TRBV7-9; CDR3 length: 16; clone size: -; J gene: TRBJ2-3; D gene: TRBD2; CDR3 DNA: TGTGCCAGCCGTTTCCACGGGGGGGCAAGCACAGATACGCAGTATTTT; CDR3 protein: CASRFHGGASTDTQYF
V gene: TRBV6-1; CDR3 length: 16; clone size: -; J gene: TRBJ2-1; D gene: -; CDR3 DNA: TGTGCCAGCAGTGGGCCGACCTGGGCCTCCTACAATGAGCAGTTCTTC; CDR3 protein: CASSGPTWASYNEQFF
V gene: TRBV4-3; CDR3 length: 16; clone size: -; J gene: TRBJ2-2; D gene: TRBD2; CDR3 DNA: TGCGCCAGCAGCCCATTAGCGGGGCAAAACACCGGGGAGCTGTTTTTT; CDR3 protein: CASSPLAGQNTGELFF
V gene: TRBV13; CDR3 length: 14; clone size: -; J gene: TRBJ2-1; D gene: -; CDR3 DNA: TGTGCCAGCCAGCCCGGTACAGGGTTCAATGAGCAGTTCTTC; CDR3 protein: CASQPGTGFNEQFF
V gene: TRBV30; CDR3 length: 13; clone size: -; J gene: TRBJ1-2; D gene: TRBD1; CDR3 DNA: TGTGCCTGGGGACCGGGACAGATCTATGGCTACACCTTC; CDR3 protein: CAWGPGQIYGYTF
V gene: TRBV15; CDR3 length: 18; clone size: -; J gene: TRBJ2-2; D gene: TRBD1; CDR3 DNA: TGTGCCACCAGCAGAGCCCACCGGGACAGGGTAAACACCGGGGAGCTGTTTTTT; CDR3 protein: CATSRAHRDRVNTGELFF